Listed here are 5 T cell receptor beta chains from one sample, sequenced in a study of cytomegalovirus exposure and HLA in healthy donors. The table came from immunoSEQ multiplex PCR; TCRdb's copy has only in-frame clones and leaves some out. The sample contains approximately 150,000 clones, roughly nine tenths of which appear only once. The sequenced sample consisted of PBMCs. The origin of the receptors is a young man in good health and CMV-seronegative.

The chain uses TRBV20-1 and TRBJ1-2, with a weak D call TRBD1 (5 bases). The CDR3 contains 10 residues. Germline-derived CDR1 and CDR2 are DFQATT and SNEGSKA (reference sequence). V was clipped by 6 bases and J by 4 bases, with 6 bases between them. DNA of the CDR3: TGCAGTGCAGGGGTCTATGGCTACACCTTC. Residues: CSAGVYGYTF.

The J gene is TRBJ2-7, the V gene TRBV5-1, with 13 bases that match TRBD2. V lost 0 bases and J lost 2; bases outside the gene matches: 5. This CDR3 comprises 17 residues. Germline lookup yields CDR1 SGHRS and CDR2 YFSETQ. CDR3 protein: CASSLAPTSGGAYEQYF. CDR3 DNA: TGCGCCAGCAGCTTGGCCCCTACTAGCGGGGGGGCCTACGAGCAGTACTTC.

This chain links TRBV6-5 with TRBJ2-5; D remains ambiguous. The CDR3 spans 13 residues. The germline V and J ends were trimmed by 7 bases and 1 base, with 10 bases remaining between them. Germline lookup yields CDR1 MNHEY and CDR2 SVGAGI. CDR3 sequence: CASTTEIQETQYF. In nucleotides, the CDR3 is TGTGCCAGCACCACAGAAATCCAAGAGACCCAGTACTTC.

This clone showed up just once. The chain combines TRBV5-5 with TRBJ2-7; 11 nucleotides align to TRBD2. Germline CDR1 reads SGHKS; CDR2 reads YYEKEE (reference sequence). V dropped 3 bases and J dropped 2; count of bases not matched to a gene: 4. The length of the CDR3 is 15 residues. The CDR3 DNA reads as TGTGCCAGCAGCTCGGGACTAGCGGAAACCTACGAGCAGTACTTC. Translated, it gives CASSSGLAETYEQYF.

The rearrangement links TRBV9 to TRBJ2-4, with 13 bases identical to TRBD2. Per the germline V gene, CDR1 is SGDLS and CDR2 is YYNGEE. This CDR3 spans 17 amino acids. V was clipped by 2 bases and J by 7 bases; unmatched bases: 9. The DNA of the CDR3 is TGTGCCAGCAGCGTGGGACTAGCGGGAAGAGGGGGCAACATTCAGTACTTC. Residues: CASSVGLAGRGGNIQYF.